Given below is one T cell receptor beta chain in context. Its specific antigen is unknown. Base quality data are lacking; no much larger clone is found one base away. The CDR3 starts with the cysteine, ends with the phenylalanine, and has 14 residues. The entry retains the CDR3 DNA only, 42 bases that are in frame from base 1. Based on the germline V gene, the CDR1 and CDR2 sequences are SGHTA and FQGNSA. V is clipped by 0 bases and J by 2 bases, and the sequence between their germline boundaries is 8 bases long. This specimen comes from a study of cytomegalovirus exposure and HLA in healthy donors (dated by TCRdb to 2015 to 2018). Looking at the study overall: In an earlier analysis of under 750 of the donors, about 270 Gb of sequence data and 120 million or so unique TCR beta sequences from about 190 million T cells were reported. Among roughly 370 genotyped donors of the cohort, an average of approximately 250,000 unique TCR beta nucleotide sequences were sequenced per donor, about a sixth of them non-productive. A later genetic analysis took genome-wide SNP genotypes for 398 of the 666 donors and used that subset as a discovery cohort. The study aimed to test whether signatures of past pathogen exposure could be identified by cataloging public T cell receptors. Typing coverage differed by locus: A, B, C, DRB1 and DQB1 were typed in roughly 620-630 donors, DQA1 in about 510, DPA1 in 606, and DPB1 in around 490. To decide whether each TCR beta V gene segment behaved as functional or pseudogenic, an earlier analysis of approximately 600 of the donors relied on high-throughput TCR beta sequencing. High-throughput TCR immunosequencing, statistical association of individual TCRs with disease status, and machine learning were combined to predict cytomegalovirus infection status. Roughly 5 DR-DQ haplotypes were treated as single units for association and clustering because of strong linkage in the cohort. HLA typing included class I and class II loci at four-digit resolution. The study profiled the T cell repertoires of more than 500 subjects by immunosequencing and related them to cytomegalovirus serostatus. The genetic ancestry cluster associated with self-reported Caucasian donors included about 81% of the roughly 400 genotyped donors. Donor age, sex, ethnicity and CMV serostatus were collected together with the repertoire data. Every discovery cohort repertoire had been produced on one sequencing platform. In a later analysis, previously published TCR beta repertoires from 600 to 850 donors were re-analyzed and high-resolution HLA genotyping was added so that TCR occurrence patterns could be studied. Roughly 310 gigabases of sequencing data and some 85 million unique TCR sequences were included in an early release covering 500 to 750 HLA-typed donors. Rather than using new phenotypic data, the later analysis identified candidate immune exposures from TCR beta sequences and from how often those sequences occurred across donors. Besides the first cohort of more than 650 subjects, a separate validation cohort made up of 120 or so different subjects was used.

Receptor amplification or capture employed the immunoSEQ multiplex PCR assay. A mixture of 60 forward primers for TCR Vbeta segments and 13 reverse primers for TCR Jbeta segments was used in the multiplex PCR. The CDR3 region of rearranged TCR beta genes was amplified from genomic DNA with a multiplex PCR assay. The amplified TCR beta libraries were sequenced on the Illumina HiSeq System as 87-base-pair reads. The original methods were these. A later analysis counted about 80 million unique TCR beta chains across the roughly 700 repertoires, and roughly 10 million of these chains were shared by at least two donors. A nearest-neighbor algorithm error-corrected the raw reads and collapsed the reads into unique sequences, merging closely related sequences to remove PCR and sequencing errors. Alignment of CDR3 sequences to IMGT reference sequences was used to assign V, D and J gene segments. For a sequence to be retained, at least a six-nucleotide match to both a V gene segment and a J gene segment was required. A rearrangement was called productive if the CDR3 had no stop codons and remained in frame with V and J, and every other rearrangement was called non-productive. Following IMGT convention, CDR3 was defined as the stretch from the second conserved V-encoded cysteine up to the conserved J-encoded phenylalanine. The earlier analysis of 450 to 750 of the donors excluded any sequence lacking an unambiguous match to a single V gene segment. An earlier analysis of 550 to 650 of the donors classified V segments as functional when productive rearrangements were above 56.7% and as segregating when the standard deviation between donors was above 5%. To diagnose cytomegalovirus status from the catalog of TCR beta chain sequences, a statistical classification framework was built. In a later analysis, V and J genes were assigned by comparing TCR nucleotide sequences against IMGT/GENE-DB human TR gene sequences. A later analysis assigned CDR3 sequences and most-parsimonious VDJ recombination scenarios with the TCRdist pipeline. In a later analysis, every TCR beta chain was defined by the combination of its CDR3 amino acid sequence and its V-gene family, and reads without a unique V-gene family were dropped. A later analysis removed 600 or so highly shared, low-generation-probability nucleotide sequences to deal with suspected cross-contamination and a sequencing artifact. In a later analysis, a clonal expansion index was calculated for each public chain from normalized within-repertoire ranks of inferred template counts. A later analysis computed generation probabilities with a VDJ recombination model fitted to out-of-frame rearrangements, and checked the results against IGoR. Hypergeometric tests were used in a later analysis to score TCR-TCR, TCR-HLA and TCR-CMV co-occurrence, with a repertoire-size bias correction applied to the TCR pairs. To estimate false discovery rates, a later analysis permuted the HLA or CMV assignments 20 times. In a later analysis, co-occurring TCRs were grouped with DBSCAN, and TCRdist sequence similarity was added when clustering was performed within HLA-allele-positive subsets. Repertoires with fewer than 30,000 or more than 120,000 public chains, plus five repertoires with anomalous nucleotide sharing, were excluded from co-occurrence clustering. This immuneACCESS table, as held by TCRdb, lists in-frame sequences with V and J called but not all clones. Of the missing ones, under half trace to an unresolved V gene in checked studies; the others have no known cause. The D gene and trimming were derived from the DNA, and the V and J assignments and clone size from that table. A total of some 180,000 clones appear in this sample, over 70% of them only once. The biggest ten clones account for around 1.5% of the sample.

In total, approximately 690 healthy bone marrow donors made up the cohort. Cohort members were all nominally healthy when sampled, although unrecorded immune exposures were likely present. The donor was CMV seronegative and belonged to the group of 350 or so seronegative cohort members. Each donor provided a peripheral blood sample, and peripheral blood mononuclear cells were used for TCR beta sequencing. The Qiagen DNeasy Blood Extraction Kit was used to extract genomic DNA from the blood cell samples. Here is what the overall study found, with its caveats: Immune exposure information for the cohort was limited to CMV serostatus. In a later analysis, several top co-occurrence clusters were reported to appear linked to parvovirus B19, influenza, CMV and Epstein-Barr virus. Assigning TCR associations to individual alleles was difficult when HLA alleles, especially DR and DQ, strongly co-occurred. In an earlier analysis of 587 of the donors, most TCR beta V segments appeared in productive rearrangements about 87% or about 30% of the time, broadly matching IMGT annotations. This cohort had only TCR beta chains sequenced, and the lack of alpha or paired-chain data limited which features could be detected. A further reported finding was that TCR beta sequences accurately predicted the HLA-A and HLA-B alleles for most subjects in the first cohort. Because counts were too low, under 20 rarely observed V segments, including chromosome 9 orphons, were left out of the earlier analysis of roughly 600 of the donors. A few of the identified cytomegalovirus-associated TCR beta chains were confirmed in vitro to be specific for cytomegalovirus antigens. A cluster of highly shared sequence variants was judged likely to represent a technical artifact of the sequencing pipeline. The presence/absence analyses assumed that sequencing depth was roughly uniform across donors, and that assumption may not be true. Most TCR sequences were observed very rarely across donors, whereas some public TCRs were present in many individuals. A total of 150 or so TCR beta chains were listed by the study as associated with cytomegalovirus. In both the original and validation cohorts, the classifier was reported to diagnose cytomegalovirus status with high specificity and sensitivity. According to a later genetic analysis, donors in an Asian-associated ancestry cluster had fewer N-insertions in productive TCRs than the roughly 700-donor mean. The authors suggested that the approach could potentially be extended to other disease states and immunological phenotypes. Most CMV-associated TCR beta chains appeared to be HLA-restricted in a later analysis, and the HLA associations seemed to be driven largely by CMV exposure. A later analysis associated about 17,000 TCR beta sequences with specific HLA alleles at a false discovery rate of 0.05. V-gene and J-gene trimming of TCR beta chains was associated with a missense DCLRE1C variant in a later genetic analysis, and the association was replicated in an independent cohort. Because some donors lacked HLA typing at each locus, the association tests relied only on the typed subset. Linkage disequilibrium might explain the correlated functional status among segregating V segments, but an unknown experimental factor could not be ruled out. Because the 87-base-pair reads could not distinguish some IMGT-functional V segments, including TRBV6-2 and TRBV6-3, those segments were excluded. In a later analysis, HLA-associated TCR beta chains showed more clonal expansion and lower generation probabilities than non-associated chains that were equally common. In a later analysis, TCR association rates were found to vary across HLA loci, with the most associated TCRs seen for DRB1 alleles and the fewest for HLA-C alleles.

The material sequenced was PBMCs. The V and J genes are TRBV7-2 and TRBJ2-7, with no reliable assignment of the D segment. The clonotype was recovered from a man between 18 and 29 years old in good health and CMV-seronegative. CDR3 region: CASSLASTTYEQYF. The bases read TGTGCCAGCAGCTTAGCTTCCACTACCTACGAGCAGTACTTC. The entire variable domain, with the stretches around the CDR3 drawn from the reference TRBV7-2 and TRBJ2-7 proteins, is GAGVSQSPSNKVTEKGKDVELRCDPISGHTALYWYRQSLGQGLEFLIYFQGNSAPDKSGLPSDRFSAERTGGSVSTLTIQRTQQEDSAVYLCASSLASTTYEQYFGPGTRLTVT.